The 24 T cell receptor beta chains below come from one sample, sequenced in a study of blood T cell repertoires in COVID-19. Clones were read by immunoSEQ multiplex PCR, and TCRdb kept only the in-frame ones, dropping some. The sample lists about 370,000 clones; 80% to 90% were seen once. The sequenced material came from peripheral blood. The source is a woman in her twenties or thirties with COVID-19, enrolled during active disease.

V gene TRBV29-1 combines with J gene TRBJ1-1; 7 nucleotides match TRBD1. Germline CDR1 reads SQVTM; CDR2 reads ANQGSEA. Trimming took 8 bases from V and 4 from J; bases not matched to a gene: 7. CDR3 length equals 12 residues. The CDR3 loop reads CSTKGARTEAFF. Written as DNA, the CDR3 is TGCAGCACCAAGGGGGCGCGCACTGAAGCTTTCTTT.

The V call is TRBV4-1, the J call TRBJ2-3; possibly TRBD2 for D (7 bases). This CDR3 is built from 16 residues. Trimming left V 0 bases short and J 4 bases short, with 14 bases between. In germline, CDR1 is MGHRA, CDR2 YSYEKL. The CDR3 region has the DNA TGCGCCAGCAGCCAAGAATGGGGGGGGCTGTCAGATACGCAGTATTTT. This sequence encodes CASSQEWGGLSDTQYF.

The rearrangement uses TRBV18 and TRBJ1-5, with D possibly TRBD1 on 5 matching bases. The CDR3 extends over 13 amino acids. Germline V gene sequence: CDR1 KGHSH, CDR2 LQKENI. Trimming removed 2 bases at V and 5 bases at J, with 7 bases between. This CDR3 reads CASSPSGDQPQHF. DNA for the CDR3: TGTGCCAGCTCACCATCGGGGGATCAGCCCCAGCATTTT.

This clone was recorded once. The chain is built from TRBV30 and TRBJ1-5; D unresolved. Germline CDR1 is GTSNPN and CDR2 is SVGIG (reference sequence). Trimming removed 0 bases from V and 7 bases from J, with 13 bases in between. There are 14 residues in the CDR3. CDR3 region: CAWSVRKRNQPQHF. The CDR3 DNA follows: TGTGCCTGGAGTGTACGTAAGAGAAACCAGCCCCAGCATTTT.

V and J are TRBV28 and TRBJ2-5; 15 bases are a match to TRBD2. This CDR3 region has 16 residues. With 6 bases clipped from V and 3 bases from J, the junction kept 5 bases outside the gene matches. Per the germline V gene, CDR1 is MDHEN and CDR2 is SYDVKM. CDR3 amino acids: CASSHGLAGGKETQYF. The CDR3 coding sequence is TGTGCCAGCAGCCATGGACTAGCGGGGGGGAAAGAGACCCAGTACTTC.

This clone was seen just once. The genes are TRBV4-3 and TRBJ2-7; the match to TRBD1 covers 10 bases. This CDR3 comprises 14 residues. Germline CDR1 is LGHNA and CDR2 is YSLEER. The J segment lost 1 base and the V segment lost 4 bases, leaving 1 base of the junction unmatched. CDR3 residues: CASSPGQGSYEQYF. CDR3 coding DNA: TGCGCCAGCAGCCCGGGACAGGGGTCCTACGAGCAGTACTTC.

The chain links TRBV6-5 to TRBJ2-7; a weak D match, TRBD2 (6 bases). The CDR3 is 14 amino acids. Germline lookup yields CDR1 MNHEY and CDR2 SVGAGI. The V and J ends lost 7 bases and 3 bases respectively, with 16 bases between them. In nucleotides, the CDR3 is TGTGCCAGCACCCCTCCGGGAGATCACTACGAGCAGTACTTC. It translates to CASTPPGDHYEQYF.

The V gene is TRBV4-3, the J gene TRBJ2-1; D gene unclear. CDR3 length equals 12 residues. CDR1 and CDR2 from the germline V gene are LGHNA and YSLEER. The ends were cut back, 1 base at V and 9 bases at J, with 7 bases in the middle. In DNA form, the CDR3 reads TGCGCCAGCAGCCAAGGCCCCGGTGAGCAGTTCTTC. Its protein product is CASSQGPGEQFF.

The CDR3 is CASSYSSPGMGTEAFF. CDR3 DNA sequence: TGTGCCAGCAGTTACTCGTCTCCGGGGATGGGGACTGAAGCTTTCTTT. The chain recombines TRBV6-5 with TRBJ1-1; no definite D call. Germline-derived CDR1 and CDR2 are MNHEY and SVGAGI. The CDR3 has 16 amino acids. V dropped 0 bases and J dropped 5 bases, with 16 bases sitting between them.

The V call is TRBV28, the J call TRBJ2-5, with D unclear. The ends were cut back, 4 bases at V and 4 bases at J, with 22 bases in the middle. Germline CDR1 and CDR2: MDHEN and SYDVKM. The CDR3 covers 17 residues. This chain's CDR3 is CASSSHPRFSFGETQYF. The CDR3 DNA follows: TGTGCCAGCAGTTCTCACCCCCGTTTTAGTTTTGGAGAGACCCAGTACTTC.

In its sample, this clone was seen a few times. The chain employs TRBV7-9 and TRBJ1-2; TRBD1 matches 7 bases. The germline V gene has CDR1 SEHNR and CDR2 FQNEAQ (reference sequence). Trimming took 3 bases from V and 4 from J; bases not matched to a gene: 8. This CDR3 is 15 amino acids long. The CDR3 DNA reads TGTGCCAGCAGCTTGGGCCCGACAGGGAGCTATGGCTACACCTTC. It translates to CASSLGPTGSYGYTF.

This chain connects TRBV5-1 to TRBJ2-3, with D perhaps matching TRBD1 (5 bases). CDR1 SGHRS and CDR2 YFSETQ come from the germline V gene. This CDR3 is built from 14 residues. V was trimmed by 0 bases and J by 4 bases, leaving 9 bases between them. The chain's CDR3 is CASSLALGADTQYF. In DNA form, the CDR3 reads TGCGCCAGCAGCTTGGCCTTAGGGGCAGATACGCAGTATTTT.

The CDR3 DNA is TGTGCCAGCAGCCGAACTACAGGGGGAGCTGGAAACACCATATATTTT. Amino acids: CASSRTTGGAGNTIYF. The gene calls are TRBV14 and TRBJ1-3, with TRBD1 identical over 8 bases. J was trimmed by 2 bases and V by 4 bases; bases with no gene match: 7. The CDR3 has 16 amino acids. Germline V gene lookup returns CDR1 SGHDN and CDR2 FVKESK. Filled out from reference TRBV14 and TRBJ1-3, the complete variable domain reads EAGVTQFPSHSVIEKGQTVTLRCDPISGHDNLYWYRRVMGKEIKFLLHFVKESKQDESGMPNNRFLAERTGGTYSTLKVQPAELEDSGVYFCASSRTTGGAGNTIYFGEGSWLTVV.

This sequence joins TRBV7-2 and TRBJ2-7; TRBD2 matches at 12 bases. With 3 bases clipped from V and 6 bases from J, the junction kept 12 bases outside the gene matches. The CDR3 totals 17 residues. Germline values: CDR1 SGHTA, CDR2 FQGNSA. The DNA for the CDR3 is TGTGCCAGCAGCTTTTTAGCCCCAACTAGCGGGGGGTTCGAGCAGTACTTC. Amino acid sequence: CASSFLAPTSGGFEQYF.

The rearrangement links TRBV27 to TRBJ2-2; D possibly corresponds to TRBD2 (5 bases). Germline CDR1 MNHEY, CDR2 SMNVEV (reference sequence). This CDR3 has 12 amino acids. Trimming pared 5 bases from V and 6 bases from J, leaving 7 bases between. CDR3 bases: TGTGCCAGCAGTACTAGACCCGGGGAGCTGTTTTTT. Translated: CASSTRPGELFF.

This clone was seen only once. The chain combines TRBV14 with TRBJ2-1; TRBD2 agrees at 13 bases. CDR3 size: 17 residues. CDR1 and CDR2 from the germline V gene are SGHDN and FVKESK. With 0 bases clipped from V and 8 bases from J, the junction kept 7 bases outside the gene matches. CDR3 coding DNA: TGTGCCAGCAGCCAAGACGGACTAGCGGGGGTAGTGGATGAGCAGTTCTTC. It is translated as CASSQDGLAGVVDEQFF.

The chain recombines TRBV2 with TRBJ1-1, with TRBD1 identical over 9 bases. The germline CDR1 and CDR2 sequences are SNHLY and FYNNEI. The ends lost 10 bases at V and 2 bases at J; junction bases unmatched: 11. The CDR3 has 15 residues. The CDR3 DNA reads as TGTGCCACGTCCCGGGACAGGGACCAAAACACTGAAGCTTTCTTT. Amino acids: CATSRDRDQNTEAFF. Based on the CDR3 plus reference TRBV2 and TRBJ1-1, the full variable domain is EPEVTQTPSHQVTQMGQEVILRCVPISNHLYFYWYRQILGQKVEFLVSFYNNEISEKSEIFDDQFSVERPDGSNFTLKIRSTKLEDSAMYFCATSRDRDQNTEAFFGQGTRLTVV.

The chain combines TRBV4-3 with TRBJ1-6, with 7 bases matching TRBD1. V lost 4 bases and J lost 5; bases outside the gene matches: 8. The germline V gene has CDR1 LGHNA and CDR2 YSLEER. This CDR3 is 16 amino acids long. CDR3 in amino acids: CASSPRGFRDNSPLHF. CDR3 in DNA: TGCGCCAGCAGCCCCAGGGGGTTTAGAGATAATTCACCCCTCCACTTT.

The chain is built from TRBV14 and TRBJ1-2; tentatively, D is TRBD1 (6 bases). CDR1 is SGHDN, CDR2 FVKESK, per germline. Trimming took off 0 bases at V and 7 bases at J, with 18 bases between the two ends. The CDR3 is made up of 16 amino acids. The CDR3 coding sequence is TGTGCCAGCAGCCAAGACGTAGACAGGCCTCGGGGTGGCTACACCTTC. This codes for CASSQDVDRPRGGYTF.

The chain joins TRBV6-6 to TRBJ2-4, with no clear D. V lost 6 bases to trimming and J lost 0 bases, with 18 bases between them. Germline V gene data show CDR1 as MNHNY and CDR2 as SVGAGI (reference sequence). The length of the CDR3 is 17 residues. The CDR3 region has the DNA TGTGCCAGCAGCCGAAACCTGGATGGGCTAGCCAAAAACATTCAGTACTTC. Protein sequence: CASSRNLDGLAKNIQYF.

The chain carries TRBV14 and TRBJ2-3; D might be TRBD2 (6 bases). The CDR3 consists of 16 residues. CDR1 and CDR2 from the germline V gene are SGHDN and FVKESK. V dropped 5 bases and J dropped 1 base, with 16 bases sitting between them. CDR3 protein: CASSAKTSSRTDTQYF. For the CDR3, the DNA is TGTGCCAGCAGCGCAAAGACTAGTTCCCGCACAGATACGCAGTATTTT. The full variable domain, with the rest looked up from reference TRBV14 and TRBJ2-3, is EAGVTQFPSHSVIEKGQTVTLRCDPISGHDNLYWYRRVMGKEIKFLLHFVKESKQDESGMPNNRFLAERTGGTYSTLKVQPAELEDSGVYFCASSAKTSSRTDTQYFGPGTRLTVL.

This clone was counted once. The gene calls are TRBV6-2 or TRBV6-3 and TRBJ2-3; D is possibly TRBD2 (5 bases). The germline V gene has CDR1 MNHEY and CDR2 SVGEGT. V lost 5 bases and J lost 1, with 13 bases in between. The CDR3 is 15 amino acids. CDR3 in DNA: TGTGCCAGCAGTGCGGAATCCGGGGGCACAGATACGCAGTATTTT. It translates to CASSAESGGTDTQYF.

The V call is TRBV10-2, the J call TRBJ2-1; 9 bases agree with TRBD2. CDR1 WSHSY and CDR2 SAAADI come from the germline V gene. V was pared by 8 bases and J by 6 bases, with 5 bases of the junction left unmatched. This CDR3 contains 13 residues. DNA of the CDR3: TGCGCCAGCCGACTAGCGGAGATCAATGAGCAGTTCTTC. It encodes CASRLAEINEQFF.

This clone occurred a few times. The rearrangement uses TRBV5-1 and TRBJ1-2; 10 bases line up with TRBD1. Losses at the gene ends were 2 bases for V and 3 bases for J; bases not matched to a gene: 4. This CDR3 comprises 15 residues. Germline V gene lookup returns CDR1 SGHRS and CDR2 YFSETQ. The chain's CDR3 is CASSLGDRGHYGYTF. In nucleotides, the CDR3 is TGCGCCAGCAGCTTAGGTGACAGGGGGCACTATGGCTACACCTTC.